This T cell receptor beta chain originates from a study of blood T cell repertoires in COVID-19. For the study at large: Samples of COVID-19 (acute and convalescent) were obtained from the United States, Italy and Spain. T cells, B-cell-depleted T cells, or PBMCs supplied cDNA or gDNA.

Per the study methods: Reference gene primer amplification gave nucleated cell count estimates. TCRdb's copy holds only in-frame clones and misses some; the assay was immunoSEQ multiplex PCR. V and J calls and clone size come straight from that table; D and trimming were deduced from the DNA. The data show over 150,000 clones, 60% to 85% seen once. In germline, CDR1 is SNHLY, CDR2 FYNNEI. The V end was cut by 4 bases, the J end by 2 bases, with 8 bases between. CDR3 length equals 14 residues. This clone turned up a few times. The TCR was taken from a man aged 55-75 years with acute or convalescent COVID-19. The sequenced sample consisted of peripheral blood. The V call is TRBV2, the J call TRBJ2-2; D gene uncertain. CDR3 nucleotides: TGTGCCAGCAGTGTGGGCAGCAACACCGGGGAGCTGTTTTTT. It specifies CASSVGSNTGELFF.